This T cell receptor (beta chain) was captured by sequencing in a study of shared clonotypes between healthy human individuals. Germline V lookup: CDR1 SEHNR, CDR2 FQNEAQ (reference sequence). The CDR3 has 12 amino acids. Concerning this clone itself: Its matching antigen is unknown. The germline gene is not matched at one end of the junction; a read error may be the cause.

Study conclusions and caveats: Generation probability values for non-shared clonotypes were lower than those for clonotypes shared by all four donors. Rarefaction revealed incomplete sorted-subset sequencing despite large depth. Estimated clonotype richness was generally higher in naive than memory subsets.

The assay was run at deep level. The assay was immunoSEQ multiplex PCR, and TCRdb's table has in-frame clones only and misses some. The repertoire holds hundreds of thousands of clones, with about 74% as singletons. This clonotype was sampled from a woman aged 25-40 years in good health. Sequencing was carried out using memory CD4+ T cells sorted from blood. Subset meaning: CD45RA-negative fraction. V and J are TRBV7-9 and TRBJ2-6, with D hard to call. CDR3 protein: CASSLEAGSQAF. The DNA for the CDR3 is TGTGCCAGCAGCTTAGAGGCCGGGTCGCAGGCTTTC.